The subject of this entry is one T cell receptor (beta chain). The protocol was immunoSEQ multiplex PCR, while the TCRdb copy is restricted to in-frame clones and leaves out a portion. This sample has some 80,000 clones, with 90% to 95% found just once. The sample is drawn from a study of T cell changes during pregnancy in multiple sclerosis. Germline CDR1 is SGHRS and CDR2 is YFSETQ. Trimming cost V 3 bases and J 0 bases; bases outside gene matches: 3. The CDR3 has 15 residues. The starting material was peripheral blood, obtained in the first trimester of pregnancy. This sequence joins TRBV5-1 and TRBJ1-1; TRBD1 agrees at 9 bases. The TCR was taken from a female donor with multiple sclerosis, enrolled in a pregnancy study. The DNA for the CDR3 is TGCGCCAGCAGCTCGACAGGGGGGATGAACACTGAAGCTTTCTTT. As protein: CASSSTGGMNTEAFF. Full variable domain (outside the CDR3, taken from reference TRBV5-1 and TRBJ1-1): KAGVTQTPRYLIKTRGQQVTLSCSPISGHRSVSWYQQTPGQGLQFLFEYFSETQRNKGNFPGRFSGRQFSNSRSEMNVSTLELGDSALYLCASSSTGGMNTEAFFGQGTRLTVV.